This T cell receptor (beta chain) was profiled in a study of shared clonotypes between healthy human individuals. General observations from the study: Only blood was sampled, and tissue TCR repertoires likely differ from blood ones.

This clone has more than one count but fewer than ten. The antigen remains undetermined. Naive CD8 cells comprised CD45RO-negative, CCR7-positively selected cells, excluding terminally differentiated effector memory CD45RA+ cells. The germline V gene has CDR1 SGHAT and CDR2 FQNNGV. Trimming left V 1 base short and J 2 bases short, with 15 bases between. The CDR3 contains 17 residues. Replicate PCRs for sorted subsets used about 200 ng DNA; this equaled 25,000 to 30,000 T cell genomes. Method: immunoSEQ multiplex PCR; TCRdb's copy keeps in-frame clones and lacks some. Altogether about 680,000 clones are present, 92% being singletons, with the ten largest covering approximately 25%.

The sample taken for sequencing was naive CD8+ T cells sorted from blood. The TCR sequence derives from a man aged 25-45 years in good health. This chain uses TRBV11-2 with TRBJ1-5, with a weak D call TRBD1 (6 bases). CDR3 bases: TGTGCCAGCAGCTTAGCCGCACAACAGGGCGGCAATCAGCCCCAGCATTTT. Protein: CASSLAAQQGGNQPQHF.